This TCR beta chain was sequenced for a study of beta chain features in type 1 diabetes. Study as a whole: Comparable age, gender and cell yields were observed in patients relative to healthy donors.

By way of CD45RO/CCR7/CD25/CD127/CD95/CD27, the CD4+ regulatory, stem cell-like memory, central memory and naive cells were sorted. Study-level points and caveats: Type 1 diabetes patients showed a moderate but significant shortening of TCRB CDR3s in all four CD4+ subsets.

Of the isolated RNA, all was reverse transcribed, and so the sequenced material was expressed TCRB transcripts. Method: immunoSEQ multiplex PCR; TCRdb's copy keeps in-frame clones and lacks some. This sample has some 350,000 clones, with 9.5% to 10% found just once. This clone was counted only a few times. What it recognizes is unknown. V lost 6 bases to trimming and J lost 2 bases, with 8 bases between them. Germline CDR1 is SNHLY and CDR2 is FYNNEI. The CDR3 has 12 residues. Sequencing was performed on central memory CD4+ T cells from blood. The sequence was obtained from a man aged 25-45 years with type 1 diabetes. The genes are TRBV2 and TRBJ2-7; D unclear. The CDR3 DNA reads TGTGCCAGCAGGAACGAGCCCTACGAGCAGTACTTC. This codes for CASRNEPYEQYF.